The rows below give T cell receptor beta chains drawn from one sample of a study of blood T cell repertoires in COVID-19. Data came from immunoSEQ multiplex PCR; TCRdb stores just in-frame clones and leaves some out. The data contain 87,000 or so clones, around 86% of them singletons. Source material: peripheral blood. These receptors were taken from a woman of 80 years or more with active or convalescent COVID-19. Both conserved end residues are part of each CDR3. Fields, in order: V gene, clone size, D gene, J gene, CDR3 DNA, CDR3 protein. The D gene is left open where the match is weak. Clone sizes are given selectively: once, few, many, or a class where the clone is expanded.

V: TRBV6-5; size: -; D: TRBD1; J: TRBJ1-6; DNA: TGTGCCAGCACCCCGGGACAGGGGTCGACACCCCTCCACTTT; CDR3: CASTPGQGSTPLHF
V: TRBV5-1; size: -; D: TRBD2; J: TRBJ2-1; DNA: TGCGCCAGCAGCTTGGCCGTAGGCGGGAGCTCCTACAATGAGCAGTTCTTC; CDR3: CASSLAVGGSSYNEQFF
V: TRBV29-1; size: -; D: -; J: TRBJ1-2; DNA: TGCAGCGTTGAAAGACAGGATTATGGCTACACCTTC; CDR3: CSVERQDYGYTF
V: TRBV11-2; size: -; D: -; J: TRBJ1-5; DNA: TGTGCCAGCAGCCCCTCTTATGATCAGCCCCAGCATTTT; CDR3: CASSPSYDQPQHF
V: TRBV29-1; size: -; D: TRBD1; J: TRBJ1-2; DNA: TGCAGCGTTGGACCCCTGGGTAGTCGGGACAGCTATGGCTACACCTTC; CDR3: CSVGPLGSRDSYGYTF
V: TRBV7-9; size: -; D: -; J: TRBJ2-5; DNA: TGTGCCAGCAGCTGGCTTATGGAGACCCAGTACTTC; CDR3: CASSWLMETQYF
V: TRBV6-5; size: once; D: TRBD1; J: TRBJ2-7; DNA: TGTGCCAGCAGGGGACAGGTCAACTACGAGCAGTACTTC; CDR3: CASRGQVNYEQYF
V: TRBV4-2; size: -; D: TRBD1; J: TRBJ1-2; DNA: TGTGCCAGCAGCCACCTAGACAGGGGGAGCGACTACACCTTC; CDR3: CASSHLDRGSDYTF
V: TRBV6-1; size: -; D: TRBD1; J: TRBJ1-2; DNA: TGTGCCAGCAGTGAAGTAGCAGGGGGCGCCTATGGCTACACCTTC; CDR3: CASSEVAGGAYGYTF
V: TRBV7-8; size: -; D: -; J: TRBJ2-7; DNA: TGTGCCAGCAGCTTTTCAGGGGAAGGCGGTGCGTACTTC; CDR3: CASSFSGEGGAYF
V: TRBV10-3; size: -; D: -; J: TRBJ1-1; DNA: TGTGCCATCACCAGAGAGGGGAACACTGAAGCTTTCTTT; CDR3: CAITREGNTEAFF
V: TRBV6-2/TRBV6-3; size: -; D: TRBD2; J: TRBJ2-7; DNA: TGTGCCAGCAGTCCGCTGAGCGGGGGGAACCCCTACGAGCAGTACTTC; CDR3: CASSPLSGGNPYEQYF
V: TRBV7-9; size: -; D: TRBD2; J: TRBJ2-3; DNA: TGTGCCAGCAGTACACTAGCGGGGGGGACCGTATACACAGATACGCAGTATTTT; CDR3: CASSTLAGGTVYTDTQYF
V: TRBV5-4; size: -; D: -; J: TRBJ1-1; DNA: TGTGCCAGCAGCTCGAGAGGGGGACATGGGAGAACTGAAGCTTTCTTT; CDR3: CASSSRGGHGRTEAFF
V: TRBV10-3; size: -; D: -; J: TRBJ2-7; DNA: TGTGCCATCAGTGAGTTAGGCAGGGCAGGGACCTACGAGCAGTACTTC; CDR3: CAISELGRAGTYEQYF
V: TRBV19; size: -; D: TRBD1; J: TRBJ1-1; DNA: TGTGCCAGTCGGACAGGCCTCATGAACACTGAAGCTTTCTTT; CDR3: CASRTGLMNTEAFF
V: TRBV18; size: -; D: TRBD1; J: TRBJ2-2; DNA: TGTGCCAGCTCACCAGGAGGACAGGGTACCGGGGAGCTGTTTTTT; CDR3: CASSPGGQGTGELFF
V: TRBV27; size: once; D: TRBD2; J: TRBJ2-2; DNA: TGTGCCAGCAGTTTAGCTAGCGGGAGGGCCCCTTTTCAGGACGGGGAGCTGTTTTTT; CDR3: CASSLASGRAPFQDGELFF
V: TRBV4-1; size: -; D: TRBD2; J: TRBJ2-1; DNA: TGCGCCAGCAGCCAAGGGCTAGCGGGAGCGTACAATGAGCAGTTCTTC; CDR3: CASSQGLAGAYNEQFF
V: TRBV30; size: -; D: -; J: TRBJ2-1; DNA: TGTGCCTGGAGACCCCCAGGGGCCCGCTCCTACAATGAGCAGTTCTTC; CDR3: CAWRPPGARSYNEQFF
V: TRBV29-1; size: -; D: TRBD2; J: TRBJ2-1; DNA: TGCAGCGTTGATAATCTAGCGGGAGGAAGCAATGAGCAGTTCTTC; CDR3: CSVDNLAGGSNEQFF
V: TRBV30; size: once; D: -; J: TRBJ2-7; DNA: TGTGCCTGGAGTACTTTGACCTACGAGCAGTACTTC; CDR3: CAWSTLTYEQYF
V: TRBV13; size: -; D: TRBD2; J: TRBJ2-3; DNA: TGTGCCAGCAGCTTAGGAGCGGGGGGGCCCACAGATACGCAGTATTTT; CDR3: CASSLGAGGPTDTQYF
V: TRBV6-5; size: -; D: -; J: TRBJ2-1; DNA: TGTGCCAGCAGTTACTCGGTCGGCGGGCAGTTCTTC; CDR3: CASSYSVGGQFF